This T cell receptor (beta chain) was documented in a study of Ad26.COV2.S vaccination and SARS-CoV-2 variants. Findings and limits, study-wide: Measures of TCR breadth and depth may have fallen short of total T cell responses.

Some clones are missing from TCRdb's copy, which holds only in-frame ones; the method was immunoSEQ multiplex PCR. The repertoire includes 410,000 or so clones, 75% to 95% of them detected once, and 9% to 15% sits in the top ten. The germline V gene encodes CDR1 LNHDA and CDR2 SQIVND (reference sequence). The CDR3 sequence is 14 residues long. Trimming removed 3 bases from V and 6 bases from J, with 13 bases in between. Treatment meaning: 19 received Ad26.COV2.S at low or high dose, single or two shots; about 5 received placebo; per-sample allocation not given. Sampling happened 63 days after the first vaccine or placebo injection. Spike of the Wuhan-strain SARS-CoV-2 was expressed by an Ad26 vector, which formed the vaccine. Of note for this clone: Its antigen is undetermined.

V and J are TRBV19 and TRBJ2-3, with a possible D match to TRBD2 (5 bases). Sample: peripheral blood, taken in a trial of Ad26.COV2.S vaccine versus placebo. This clonotype was obtained from a person between 18 and 60 years old who received the Ad26.COV2.S COVID-19 vaccine or a placebo. For the CDR3, the DNA is TGTGCCAGTAGTATTCAAGAGCGCGGGGATACGCAGTATTTT. Translation gives CASSIQERGDTQYF. Variable domain in full (rest from reference TRBV19 and TRBJ2-3): DGGITQSPKYLFRKEGQNVTLSCEQNLNHDAMYWYRQDPGQGLRLIYYSQIVNDFQKGDIAEGYSVSREKKESFPLTVTSAQKNPTAFYLCASSIQERGDTQYFGPGTRLTVL.